This T cell receptor (beta chain) was identified in a study of CD8 T cells in Susac syndrome. RNA totalling 0.5 to 1 ug underwent reverse transcription with random hexamers. TCRdb reprocessed the immunoSEQ multiplex PCR reads with MiXCR, giving one entry per CDR3 protein. In the table there are hundreds of thousands of distinct CDR3 sequences, approximately 95% of which are singletons. High-throughput TCR beta sequencing covered peripheral CD8+ and CD4+ T cells. The multiple sclerosis controls, all treatment-naive patients, had relapsing-remitting disease that was stable or active. TEMRA cells were enriched by FACS, and CD4+ and CD8+ T cells were negatively isolated. Germline CDR1 is MNHEY and CDR2 is SVGAGI. This CDR3 has 14 amino acids. Trimming at V came to 6 bases and at J to 5 bases, leaving 6 bases not matched to a gene.

The sequencing sample was made of CD4+ T cells from PBMCs. This clonotype was sampled from a human donor with multiple sclerosis. The chain links TRBV6-5 to TRBJ2-2; the match to TRBD1 covers 7 bases. CDR3 nucleotides: TGTGCCAGCAGACGACAGGGCAGTACCGGGGAGCTGTTTTTT. Residues: CASRRQGSTGELFF.